This T cell receptor beta chain emerged from a study of cytomegalovirus exposure and HLA in healthy donors. With regard to this clone: What it recognizes is unknown.

General study results and limits: Being productive about 90% or about 30% of the time was typical of most TCR beta V segments in an earlier analysis.

PCR used 60 Vbeta primers and 13 Jbeta primers. The repertoire was sequenced with immunoSEQ multiplex PCR; TCRdb's copy has only in-frame clones and lacks some. The sample lists about 130,000 clones; over 75% were seen once. There are 15 residues in the CDR3. V was cut by 2 bases and J by 1 base, with 9 bases left in between. The germline gives CDR1 SGHAT, CDR2 FQNNGV. This chain uses TRBV11-2 with TRBJ1-5; D call uncertain. The sample consisted of PBMCs. The TCR originated in a man aged 18 to 29 in good health and CMV-seropositive. Written as DNA, the CDR3 is TGTGCCAGCAGCTTAAATGCCGGGAGCAATCAGCCCCAGCATTTT. Translating gives CASSLNAGSNQPQHF.